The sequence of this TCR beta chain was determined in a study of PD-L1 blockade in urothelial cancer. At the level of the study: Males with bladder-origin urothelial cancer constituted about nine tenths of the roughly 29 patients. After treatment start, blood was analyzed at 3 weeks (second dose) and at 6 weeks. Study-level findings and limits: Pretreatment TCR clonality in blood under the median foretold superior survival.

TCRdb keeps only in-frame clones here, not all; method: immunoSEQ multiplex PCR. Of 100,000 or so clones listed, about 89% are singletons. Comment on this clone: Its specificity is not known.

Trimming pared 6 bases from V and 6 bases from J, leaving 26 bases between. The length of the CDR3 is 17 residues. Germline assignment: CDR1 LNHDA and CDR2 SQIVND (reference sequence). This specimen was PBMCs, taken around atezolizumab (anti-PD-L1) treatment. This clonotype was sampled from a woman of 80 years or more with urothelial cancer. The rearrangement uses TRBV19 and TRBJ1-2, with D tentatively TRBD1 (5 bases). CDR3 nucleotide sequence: TGTGCCAGTAGGGCCGACTTGGGAGGGGCCTTATCGCATGGCTACACCTTC. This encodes CASRADLGGALSHGYTF.